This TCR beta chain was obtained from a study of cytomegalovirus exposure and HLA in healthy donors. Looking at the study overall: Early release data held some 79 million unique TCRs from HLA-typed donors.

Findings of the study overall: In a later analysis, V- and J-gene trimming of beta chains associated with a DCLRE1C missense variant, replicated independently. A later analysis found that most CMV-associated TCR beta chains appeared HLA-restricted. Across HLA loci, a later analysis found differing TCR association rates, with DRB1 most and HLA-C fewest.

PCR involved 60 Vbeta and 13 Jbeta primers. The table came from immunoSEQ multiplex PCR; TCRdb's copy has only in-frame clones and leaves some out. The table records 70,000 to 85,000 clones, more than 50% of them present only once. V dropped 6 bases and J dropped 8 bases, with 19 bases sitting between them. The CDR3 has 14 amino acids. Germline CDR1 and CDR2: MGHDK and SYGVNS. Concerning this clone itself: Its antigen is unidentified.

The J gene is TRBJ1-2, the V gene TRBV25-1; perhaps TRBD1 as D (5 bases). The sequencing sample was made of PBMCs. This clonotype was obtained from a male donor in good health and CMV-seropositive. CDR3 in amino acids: CASSVTGGDGGYTF. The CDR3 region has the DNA TGTGCCAGCAGCGTTACGGGGGGTGATGGGGGCTACACCTTC.